The T cell receptor (beta chain) under discussion was sequenced for a study of long-term antiretroviral therapy in people with HIV. The CDR3 is 15 amino acids. J lost 5 bases, V lost 1 base, and 7 bases had no gene match. Germline V gene lookup returns CDR1 SSHAT and CDR2 FNYEAQ (reference sequence). The study, taken as a whole, reports: Clonotypes expanded prior to ART showed repertoire dominance at all sampled time points. Diversity remained lower than transplant donor controls, even though it increased after ART.

Version v3.0 of the immunoSEQ assay was performed at survey level. Sequencing aimed to cover roughly 40,000-50,000 T-cell genomes per sample. Sequenced by immunoSEQ multiplex PCR; TCRdb stores in-frame clones only, minus some. The sample has under 25,000 clones; 76% are singletons. This clone was detected once. The antigen is not known. Each sample contained roughly 0.9-10 million cryopreserved PBMC, thawed before DNA extraction. The rearrangement links TRBV7-7 to TRBJ2-5; 7 bases align to TRBD1. The clonotype originates from a man between 18 and 29 years old with HIV. The starting material was unsorted PBMCs, obtained 0.5 years before starting antiretroviral therapy. Here the CDR3 DNA reads TGTGCCAGCAGCTTAGAGACTACAGGGGTCGAGACCCAGTACTTC. As protein: CASSLETTGVETQYF. Full variable domain (rest looked up from reference TRBV7-7 and TRBJ2-5): GAGVSQSPRYKVTKRGQDVTLRCDPISSHATLYWYQQALGQGPEFLTYFNYEAQPDKSGLPSDRFSAERPEGSISTLTIQRTEQRDSAMYRCASSLETTGVETQYFGPGTRLLVL.